This paragraph reports one T cell receptor (beta chain). Its target is not known. The sample comes from a study of beta chain features in type 1 diabetes. Looking at the study overall: Cell yields, gender and age were comparable in patients and healthy donors.

Losses at the gene ends were 1 base for V and 4 bases for J; bases not matched to a gene: 5. The germline V gene has CDR1 SGHDT and CDR2 YYEEEE. The CDR3 is 15 amino acids. Whole-study findings and limits: Type 1 diabetes patients had moderately but significantly shorter TCRB CDR3s in all four CD4+ subsets. At VDJ recombination sites, type 1 diabetes patients had fewer insertions and more deleted nucleotides.

The whole isolated RNA underwent reverse transcription, so sequencing captured expressed TCRB transcripts. The assay was immunoSEQ multiplex PCR, and TCRdb's table has in-frame clones only and misses some. This sample has 300,000 or so clones, with roughly 14% found just once. The genes are TRBV5-6 and TRBJ2-7; the match to TRBD1 covers 10 bases. The sample consisted of naive CD4+ T cells from blood. The TCR originated in a woman between 18 and 29 years old with type 1 diabetes. The CDR3: CASSLLWDRGYEQYF. The CDR3 coding sequence is TGTGCCAGCAGCTTGTTGTGGGACAGGGGATACGAGCAGTACTTC.